Listed below are T cell receptor beta chains from one sample, sequenced in a study of blood T cell repertoires in COVID-19. TCRdb's copy holds only in-frame clones and misses some; the assay was immunoSEQ multiplex PCR. The profile shows about 490,000 clones, 70% to 90% of them singletons. The sample consisted of peripheral blood. All receptors come from a human donor in a cohort sampled during active COVID-19. CDR3s leave out the opening cysteine and the closing phenylalanine or tryptophan.

TRBV12-5,TRBJ1-1,ASGLGTGRGEAF
TRBV10-3,TRBJ1-1,AISEGAGTEAF
TRBV5-1,TRBJ1-1,ASSLTAGTPNTEAF
TRBV7-2,TRBJ2-3,ASSLDWTSGSTDTQY
TRBV5-1,TRBJ1-6,ASSLNQNRGSPLH
TRBV25-1,TRBJ2-3,ASSEFGRDTQY
TRBV19,TRBJ2-5,ASSRSRGTSETQY
TRBV5-1,TRBJ2-7,ASSLGWGVPYEQY
TRBV19,TRBJ2-4,ASEGTGGSKNIQY
TRBV3-1/TRBV3-2,TRBJ1-4,ASSQDPGDEKLF
TRBV7-3,TRBJ2-2,ASSLLGTRGTGELF
TRBV27,TRBJ1-2,ASSSQGIKGYT
TRBV5-5,TRBJ1-5,ASSYGQGSVQPQH
TRBV27,TRBJ2-5,ASSLVEGWTQY
TRBV7-9,TRBJ2-7,ASSRAGTGTYEQY
TRBV7-6,TRBJ2-3,ASSPGHIVTDTQY
TRBV3-1/TRBV3-2,TRBJ2-7,ASSHRDRAHEQY
TRBV12-3/TRBV12-4,TRBJ1-2,ASSWGDNYGYT
TRBV4-1,TRBJ2-2,ASSQDPSRTSGTGELF
TRBV19,TRBJ2-1,ASSIGLAPYNEQF